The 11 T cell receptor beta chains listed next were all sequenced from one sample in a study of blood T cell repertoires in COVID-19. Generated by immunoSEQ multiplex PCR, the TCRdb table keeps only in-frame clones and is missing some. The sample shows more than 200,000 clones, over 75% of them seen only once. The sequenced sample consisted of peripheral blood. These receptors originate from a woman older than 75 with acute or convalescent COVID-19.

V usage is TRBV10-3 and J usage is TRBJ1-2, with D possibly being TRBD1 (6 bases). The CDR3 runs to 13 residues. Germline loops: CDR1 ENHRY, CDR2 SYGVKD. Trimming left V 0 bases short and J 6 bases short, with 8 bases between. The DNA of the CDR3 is TGTGCCATCAGTGAGTCGCCAGGGGATGGCTACACCTTC. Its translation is CAISESPGDGYTF.

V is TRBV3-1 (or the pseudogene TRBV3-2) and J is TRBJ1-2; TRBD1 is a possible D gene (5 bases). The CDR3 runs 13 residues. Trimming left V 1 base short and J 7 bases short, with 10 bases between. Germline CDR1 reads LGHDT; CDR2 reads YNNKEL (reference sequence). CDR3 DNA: TGTGCCAGCAGCCAAGCTCGACAGACTGGCTACACCTTC. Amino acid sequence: CASSQARQTGYTF.

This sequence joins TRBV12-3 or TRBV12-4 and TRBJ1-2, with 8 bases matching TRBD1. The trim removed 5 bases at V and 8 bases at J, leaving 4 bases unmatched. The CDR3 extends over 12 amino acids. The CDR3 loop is CASSRQGIGYTF. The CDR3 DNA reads TGTGCCAGCAGTAGACAGGGGATCGGCTACACCTTC.

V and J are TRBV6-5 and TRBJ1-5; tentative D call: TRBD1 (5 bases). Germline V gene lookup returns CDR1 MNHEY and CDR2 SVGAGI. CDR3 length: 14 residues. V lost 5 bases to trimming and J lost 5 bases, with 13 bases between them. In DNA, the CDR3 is TGTGCCAGCAGTCTTGCGGGGCGGGATCAGCCCCAGCATTTT. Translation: CASSLAGRDQPQHF.

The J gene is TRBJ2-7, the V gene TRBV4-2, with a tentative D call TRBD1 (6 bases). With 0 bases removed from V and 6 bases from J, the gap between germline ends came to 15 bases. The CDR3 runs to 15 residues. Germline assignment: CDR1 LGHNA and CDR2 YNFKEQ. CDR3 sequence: CASSQDLRGRGEQYF. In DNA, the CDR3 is TGTGCCAGCAGCCAAGATCTCAGGGGACGGGGCGAGCAGTACTTC.

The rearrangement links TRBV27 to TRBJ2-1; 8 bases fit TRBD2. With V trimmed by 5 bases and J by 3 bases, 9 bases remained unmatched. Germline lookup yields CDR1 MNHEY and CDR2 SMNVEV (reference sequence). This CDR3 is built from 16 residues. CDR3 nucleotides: TGTGCCAGCAGTGGATTAGCGGGAAGCTACTACAATGAGCAGTTCTTC. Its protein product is CASSGLAGSYYNEQFF.

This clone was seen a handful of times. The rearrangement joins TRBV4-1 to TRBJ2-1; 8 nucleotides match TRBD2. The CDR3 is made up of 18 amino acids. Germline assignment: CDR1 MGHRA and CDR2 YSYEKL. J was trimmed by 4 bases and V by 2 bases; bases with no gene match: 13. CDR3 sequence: CASSQSYAAGGAYNEQFF. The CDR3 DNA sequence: TGCGCCAGCAGCCAAAGTTACGCGGCGGGAGGAGCGTACAATGAGCAGTTCTTC.

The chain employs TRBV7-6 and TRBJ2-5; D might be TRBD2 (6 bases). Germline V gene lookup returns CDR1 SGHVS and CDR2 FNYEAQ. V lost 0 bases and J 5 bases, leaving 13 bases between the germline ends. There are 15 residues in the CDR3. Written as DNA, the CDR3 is TGTGCCAGCAGCTTAGCGTTGGAGGGTACGGAGACCCAGTACTTC. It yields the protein CASSLALEGTETQYF.

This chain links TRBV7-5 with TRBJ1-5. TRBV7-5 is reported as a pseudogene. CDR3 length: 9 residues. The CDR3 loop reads CAGTGPQHF. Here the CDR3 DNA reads TGTGCCGGAACGGGGCCCCAGCATTTT.

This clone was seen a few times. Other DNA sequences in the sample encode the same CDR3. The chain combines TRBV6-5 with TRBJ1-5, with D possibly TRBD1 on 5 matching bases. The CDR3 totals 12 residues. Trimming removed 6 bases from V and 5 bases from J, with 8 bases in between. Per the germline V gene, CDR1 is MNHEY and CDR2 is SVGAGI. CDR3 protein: CASRTGDQPQHF. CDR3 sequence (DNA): TGTGCCAGCAGAACGGGGGATCAGCCCCAGCATTTT.

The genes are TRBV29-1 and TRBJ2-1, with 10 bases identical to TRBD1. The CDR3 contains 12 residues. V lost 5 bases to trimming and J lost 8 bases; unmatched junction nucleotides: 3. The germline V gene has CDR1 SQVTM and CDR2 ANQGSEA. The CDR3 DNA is TGCAGCGTTTGGACAGGGGGACATGAGCAGTTCTTC. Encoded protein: CSVWTGGHEQFF.